The sequence of this T cell receptor (beta chain) was determined in a study of blood T cells in healthy people across ages. Study findings and constraints: More naive CD4+ cells and higher diversity marked long-lived donors relative to aged donors.

Primers used in a second PCR of about 7 to 12 cycles were a sample-barcoded 5' primer and a J-beta primer mix. There were at least 2.5 million CDR3-containing paired-end reads obtained from each sample. TCRdb redid the calling of the 5' RACE reads with MiXCR, one entry per CDR3 protein. The repertoire includes about a million distinct CDR3 sequences, roughly 50% of them detected once, and roughly 12% sits in the top ten. The CDR3 has 15 residues. Per germline, CDR1 DFQATT and CDR2 SNEGSKA (reference sequence). Trimming pared 0 bases from V and 3 bases from J, leaving 15 bases between. Comment on this clonotype: Antigen specificity is unknown.

Extractions gave at least 5 micrograms of total RNA per sample. The sequenced material came from blood. This sequence was found in a young man in good health. This chain connects TRBV20-1 to TRBJ2-7; D is perhaps TRBD2 (6 bases). The CDR3 nucleotides are TGCAGTGCTAGAGATTTAGTAGCGGCGAGCTACGAGCAGTACTTC. Protein product: CSARDLVAASYEQYF.